The entry that follows covers one TCR beta chain sequence. Its antigen is unidentified. Every single patient, without exception, relapsed after autologous stem cell transplantation, and brentuximab vedotin exposure varied. The data are from a study of PD-1 blockade in classical Hodgkin lymphoma. Study findings and constraints: Patients starting nivolumab less than 1 year after ASCT had lower diversity and were excluded from later analyses. In newly diagnosed patients, baseline TCR diversity was reportedly below that of healthy donors. By C4D1, diversity of CD4+ TCRs had risen significantly, whereas that of CD8+ TCRs had not. Baseline diversity resembling that of newly diagnosed patients was seen in complete responders.

Assay used: immunoSEQ multiplex PCR; TCRdb lists only in-frame clones, some missing. The sample includes tens of thousands of clones, 88% of them seen just once. The CDR3 consists of 16 residues. V gave up 4 bases and J gave up 2 bases; unmatched junction bases: 3. Germline loops: CDR1 LGHNA, CDR2 YSLEER. Sequenced material: peripheral blood mononuclear cells (PBMCs), taken at baseline. The V gene is TRBV4-3, the J gene TRBJ1-6, with TRBD1 matching over 9 bases. The receptor was isolated from a human donor with classical Hodgkin lymphoma. DNA for the CDR3: TGCGCCAGCAGCCTCCGACAGGGGGCCTATAATTCACCCCTCCACTTT. Its translation is CASSLRQGAYNSPLHF.